This T cell receptor beta chain was obtained from a study of PD-L1 blockade in urothelial cancer. About the study: Blood was tested 3 weeks (second dose) and 6 weeks into treatment. Peripheral blood specimens exhibited a median yield of 141,255 T cells.

Here immunoSEQ multiplex PCR was the method, and the copy in TCRdb shows in-frame clones only, minus some. This repertoire shows about 120,000 clones, around 89% found once; its top ten account for more than 1.5%. Concerning this clone itself: Its specificity is unknown.

Study-level results: Below-median pretreatment blood TCR clonality predicted better survival.

The V segment lost 5 bases and the J segment 0 bases; nucleotides outside the gene matches: 5. The CDR3 runs to 15 residues. CDR1 and CDR2 (germline): MNHEY, SMNVEV (reference sequence). Time point noted: peripheral blood 6 weeks after treatment start. This chain links TRBV27 with TRBJ2-3; 7 bases align to TRBD2. Material: PBMCs, obtained around atezolizumab (anti-PD-L1) treatment. The source of this sequence is a man in his fifties or sixties with urothelial cancer. The CDR3 protein is CASSPGTTSTDTQYF. CDR3 bases: TGTGCCAGCAGTCCTGGGACTACAAGCACAGATACGCAGTATTTT.